This TCR beta chain was obtained from a study of T-cell memory formation after mild COVID-19. Study overall: Largely donor-specific TCR clusters were found. Study-wide points: Researchers found some responding clones in pre-infection memory, a sign that cross-reactive memory joined. Whether day 37 second-wave clones are SARS-CoV-2-specific was not confirmed. Most CD4+ clones that shrank were in CM and EM, while CD8+ ones turned up in EMRA.

Via MiXCR, TCRdb re-called the 5' RACE reads, giving one row per CDR3 protein. The table has under 400,000 distinct CDR3 sequences, 25% to 30% seen once; the top ten hold about 14%. With respect to this clonotype: Its matching antigen is unknown.

Germline V gene sequence: CDR1 SGHRS, CDR2 YFSETQ. CDR3 length equals 11 residues. V was shortened by 4 bases and J by 4 bases, with 5 bases between the two germline ends. The V gene is TRBV5-1, the J gene TRBJ1-2; D is unclear. The specimen was PBMCs or a T cell subset sorted from them (not recorded which). This TCR was sampled from an adult woman who had mild COVID-19 (a few samples of this study predate the infection). Cell type and time point are not known. In nucleotides, the CDR3 is TGCGCCAGCAGCGAATCCTATGGCTACACCTTC. Protein sequence: CASSESYGYTF.